The 6 T cell receptor beta chains below come from one sample, sequenced in a study of T cells in Graves' hyperthyroidism and ophthalmopathy. The TCR beta CDR3 regions underwent amplification using RNA transcripts as the source. RT-PCR in the first round (using the HTBI primer set) targeted the TCR CDR3. One entry per CDR3 protein results from TCRdb running MiXCR on the multiplex PCR reads. The profile covers over 400,000 distinct CDR3 sequences, with around a fifth appearing a single time and about 53% taken by the ten largest. Sequencing input: blood. Receptors were obtained from a woman between 70 and 85 years old with Graves' ophthalmopathy.

This clonotype has more than one count but fewer than ten. This chain connects TRBV7-9 to TRBJ1-4; 7 bases map to TRBD1. This CDR3 comprises 15 residues. Germline CDR1 and CDR2: SEHNR and FQNEAQ (reference sequence). With V trimmed by 4 bases and J by 8 bases, 10 bases remained unmatched. CDR3 region: CASSSKGQPREKLFF. The CDR3 nucleotides read TGTGCCAGCAGCTCAAAGGGACAGCCGAGGGAAAAACTGTTTTTT. Supplemented by reference TRBV7-9 and TRBJ1-4, the full variable domain reads DTGVSQNPRHKITKRGQNVTFRCDPISEHNRLYWYRQTLGQGPEFLTYFQNEAQLEKSRLLSDRFSAERPKGSFSTLEIQRTEQGDSAMYLCASSSKGQPREKLFFGSGTQLSVL.

The chain is built from TRBV5-1 and TRBJ2-2; 7 bases match TRBD1. This CDR3 has 14 amino acids. Germline CDR1 reads SGHRS; CDR2 reads YFSETQ. Trimming cost V 7 bases and J 7 bases; bases outside gene matches: 10. Here the CDR3 reads CASGQNRGVGELFF. CDR3 DNA: TGCGCCAGCGGACAAAACAGGGGTGTCGGGGAGCTGTTTTTT.

V gene TRBV7-9 combines with J gene TRBJ2-2, with D hard to call. CDR1 and CDR2 from the germline V gene are SEHNR and FQNEAQ (reference sequence). The V end was cut by 2 bases, the J end by 3 bases, with 10 bases between. The CDR3 is 15 residues long. This CDR3 is CASSLSAGDTGELFF. The CDR3 DNA is TGTGCCAGCAGCTTAAGTGCCGGAGACACCGGGGAGCTGTTTTTT.

The J gene is TRBJ1-1, the V gene TRBV11-2; D is unclear. V shed 0 bases and J shed 7 bases, with 9 bases lying between them. Germline-derived CDR1 and CDR2 are SGHAT and FQNNGV. The CDR3 loop spans 13 amino acids. CDR3 sequence (DNA): TGTGCCAGCAGCTTAGATCCCATTGTTGAAGCTTTCTTT. Translated, it gives CASSLDPIVEAFF.

The gene calls are TRBV6-5 and TRBJ1-2; TRBD1 might be the D (6 bases). Germline V gene data show CDR1 as MNHEY and CDR2 as SVGAGI. Deletions cut 6 bases from V and 4 bases from J, with 15 bases between. This CDR3 region has 14 residues. CDR3 sequence (DNA): TGTGCCAGCAGATACGATACAGGGATCTATGGCTACACCTTC. This sequence encodes CASRYDTGIYGYTF.

The rearrangement joins TRBV11-2 to TRBJ1-4, with 8 bases identical to TRBD1. Germline CDR1 reads SGHAT; CDR2 reads FQNNGV. The V segment lost 2 bases and the J segment 13 bases; nucleotides outside the gene matches: 9. This CDR3 has 14 residues. The CDR3 region has the DNA TGTGCCAGCAGCTTATGGACAGGGAAGGACGTACTGTTTTTT. Its translation is CASSLWTGKDVLFF.